This entry lists 16 T cell receptor beta chains sequenced from one sample in a study of Graves' ophthalmopathy and Graves' hyperthyroidism. Using RNA transcripts, the TCR beta CDR3 regions were amplified. RT-PCR was first run with HTBI primers, then multiplex PCR in a second round. MiXCR was run by TCRdb on the multiplex PCR reads, yielding one entry per CDR3 protein. This table holds some 370,000 distinct CDR3 sequences, roughly 17% found once. The sequenced sample was peripheral blood. These receptors came from an adult woman with stable Graves' hyperthyroidism.

This clonotype was observed at least ten times. The V and J genes are TRBV11-2 and TRBJ1-2; possibly TRBD1 for D (6 bases). This CDR3 has 15 residues. From germline, CDR1 is SGHAT and CDR2 FQNNGV. Trimming stripped 1 base from V and 4 bases from J, with 13 bases between. Here the CDR3 reads CASSLGSGASYGYTF. Here the CDR3 DNA reads TGTGCCAGCAGCTTAGGTTCAGGGGCCTCCTATGGCTACACCTTC.

At least ten counts were recorded for this clonotype. The chain joins TRBV11-1 to TRBJ2-7, with D maybe TRBD2 (5 bases). The germline V and J ends were trimmed by 0 bases and 2 bases, with 14 bases remaining between them. Germline lookup yields CDR1 SGHAT and CDR2 FQDESV (reference sequence). This CDR3 contains 16 residues. This CDR3 is CASSLAVHPGTYEQYF. The CDR3 bases are TGTGCCAGCAGCTTAGCTGTACACCCCGGGACCTACGAGCAGTACTTC.

This clonotype occurred many times. Given the absence of the conserved phenylalanine or tryptophan at the CDR3 end, a read error is likely. The chain combines TRBV10-3 with TRBJ1-1; TRBD1 matches at 7 bases. Germline V gives CDR1 ENHRY, CDR2 SYGVKD. CDR3 size: 12 residues. The ends lost 10 bases at V and 7 bases at J; junction bases unmatched: 9. The DNA for the CDR3 is TGTGCCACCGGGACAGCGGGTAGTGAAGCTTTCTGT. Translated: CATGTAGSEAFC.

This clonotype was detected many times. The chain combines TRBV29-1 with TRBJ2-7; D possibly uses TRBD1 or TRBD2 (6 bases each). Deletions cut 7 bases from V and 7 bases from J, with 17 bases between. This CDR3 comprises 12 residues. Germline-derived CDR1 and CDR2 are SQVTM and ANQGSEA. In nucleotides, the CDR3 is TGCAGCGGATCGGGGGCTTCGGGGGAGCAGTACTTC. It specifies CSGSGASGEQYF.

This clonotype has a count of ten or more. This sequence joins TRBV29-1 and TRBJ1-1; 10 nucleotides agree with TRBD1. J gave up 10 bases and V 7 bases, and 15 bases lay outside the gene matches. The CDR3 runs to 14 residues. The germline V gene encodes CDR1 SQVTM and CDR2 ANQGSEA. The CDR3 bases are TGCAGCGGAATTGAAAGAAACCGGGACAGGGGAGCTTTCTTT. This gives the protein CSGIERNRDRGAFF.

This clonotype has more than one count but fewer than ten. The chain has TRBV5-6 and TRBJ1-1; D unresolved. The CDR3 runs 14 residues. Germline CDR1 is SGHDT and CDR2 is YYEEEE. Trimming shortened V by 0 bases and J by 3 bases, and 9 bases separated the two germline ends. CDR3 coding DNA: TGTGCCAGCAGCTTGGCCGGATGGGACACTGAAGCTTTCTTT. This gives the protein CASSLAGWDTEAFF.

The CDR3 region has the DNA TGTGCCAGCAGCCCCTGGGGGGGTAGCGGGAGGGACGAGCAGTACTTC. Translation gives CASSPWGGSGRDEQYF. This chain connects TRBV11-1 to TRBJ2-7, with 11 bases lining up with TRBD2. V was clipped by 5 bases and J by 5 bases; unmatched bases: 11. Germline loops: CDR1 SGHAT, CDR2 FQDESV (reference sequence). The CDR3 extends over 16 amino acids.

This clonotype occurred many times. J is TRBJ1-2 and V is TRBV20-1; D is possibly TRBD1 (6 bases). The V end lost 3 bases, the J end lost 7 bases, and 12 bases lay between the germline ends. Looked up from germline, CDR1 is DFQATT and CDR2 is SNEGSKA (reference sequence). The CDR3 runs 12 residues. CDR3 nucleotide sequence: TGCAGTGCTAGGACAGGAGTCGGTGGCTACACCTTC. This sequence encodes CSARTGVGGYTF.

This clonotype was observed a few times. This chain connects TRBV20-1 to TRBJ2-7; 12 bases align to TRBD2. Germline V gene data show CDR1 as DFQATT and CDR2 as SNEGSKA (reference sequence). Unmatched junction bases numbered 1, after V lost 6 bases and J lost 4 bases. This CDR3 has 12 residues. CDR3 residues: CSAGLAGYEQYF. Here the CDR3 DNA reads TGCAGTGCCGGACTAGCGGGATACGAGCAGTACTTC.

This clonotype was counted many times. This chain joins TRBV15 and TRBJ2-2, with TRBD2 identical over 8 bases. Germline V gene lookup returns CDR1 LNHNV and CDR2 YYDKDF (reference sequence). The CDR3 is 18 residues long. J gave up 2 bases and V 0 bases, and 8 bases lay outside the gene matches. In DNA form, the CDR3 reads TGTGCCACCAGCAGAGATGGCCAACTAGCGGATAACACCGGGGAGCTGTTTTTT. As protein: CATSRDGQLADNTGELFF.

V is TRBV5-4 and J is TRBJ2-7, with D perhaps assigned TRBD1 or TRBD2 (6 bases each). Trimming removed 4 bases at V and 2 bases at J, with 13 bases between. CDR3 length: 14 residues. Germline loops: CDR1 SGHNT, CDR2 YYREEE (reference sequence). CDR3 sequence reads: CASSRGDTPYEQYF. The CDR3 DNA follows: TGTGCCAGCAGCAGGGGGGATACCCCCTACGAGCAGTACTTC. The full variable domain, completed using reference TRBV5-4 and TRBJ2-7, is ETGVTQSPTHLIKTRGQQVTLRCSSQSGHNTVSWYQQALGQGPQFIFQYYREEENGRGNFPPRFSGLQFPNYSSELNVNALELDDSALYLCASSRGDTPYEQYFGPGTRLTVT.

CDR3 sequence reads: CASSLGTVIGNQPQHF. For the CDR3, the DNA is TGTGCCAGCAGTTTGGGGACAGTTATAGGCAATCAGCCCCAGCATTTT. The chain carries TRBV12-3 or TRBV12-4 and TRBJ1-5; 7 nucleotides line up with TRBD1. The CDR3 contains 16 residues. V trimming: 3 bases; J trimming: 2 bases; junction bases outside the gene matches: 7.

This clonotype was picked up many times. This chain connects TRBV7-8 to TRBJ2-7, with 7 bases lining up with TRBD2. Germline V gives CDR1 SGHVS, CDR2 FQNEAQ. Trimming cost V 4 bases and J 3 bases; bases outside gene matches: 12. This CDR3 contains 16 residues. CDR3 loop: CASSYRRERSYYEQYF. CDR3 bases: TGTGCCAGCAGCTACCGGCGGGAGCGCTCCTACTACGAGCAGTACTTC.

This clonotype turned up a few times. CDR3 in amino acids: CASSSNPRPSGRTARETQYF. Here the CDR3 DNA reads TGTGCCAGCAGCTCAAACCCCCGGCCTAGCGGGAGGACAGCCAGAGAGACCCAGTACTTC. The rearrangement uses TRBV7-3 and TRBJ2-5; TRBD2 matches at 11 bases. Germline CDR1 reads SGHTA; CDR2 reads FQGTGA. Losses at the gene ends were 4 bases for V and 4 bases for J; bases not matched to a gene: 20. This CDR3 is built from 20 residues.

This clonotype came up many times. The chain couples TRBV4-2 to TRBJ2-5; 7 positions agree with TRBD1. Germline CDR1 reads LGHNA; CDR2 reads YNFKEQ. The CDR3 has 15 amino acids. V lost 1 base to trimming and J lost 3 bases; unmatched junction nucleotides: 5. CDR3: CASSQAPTGEETQYF. As DNA, the CDR3 is TGTGCCAGCAGCCAAGCGCCTACAGGGGAAGAGACCCAGTACTTC.

This clonotype was detected many times. The gene calls are TRBV28 and TRBJ2-5; 9 bases line up with TRBD2. The germline V gene has CDR1 MDHEN and CDR2 SYDVKM. With V trimmed by 3 bases and J by 5 bases, 4 bases remained unmatched. The CDR3 runs 14 residues. The CDR3 DNA sequence: TGTGCCAGCAGTTTGGGCGGGAGGGCCGAGACCCAGTACTTC. This codes for CASSLGGRAETQYF.